The subject of this entry is one T cell receptor beta chain. The data were taken from a study of control samples from healthy donors and cancer patients. CDR1 and CDR2 (germline): DFQATT, SNEGSKA (reference sequence). The CDR3 sequence is 17 residues long. Deletions cut 5 bases from V and 1 base from J, with 18 bases between. The assay was immunoSEQ multiplex PCR, and TCRdb's table has in-frame clones only and misses some. The data show 95,000 to 150,000 clones, around 87% seen once. The sample consisted of blood. The V and J genes are TRBV20-1 and TRBJ1-6; D possibly corresponds to TRBD1 (6 bases). This clonotype was obtained from a man aged 30 to 45 in good health. The DNA for the CDR3 is TGCAGTGCTGGTGGACAGTTAGCAGGGTCCTATAATTCACCCCTCCACTTT. Protein product: CSAGGQLAGSYNSPLHF.